Below, 20 T cell receptor beta chains from the same sample are listed, as sequenced in a study of T cells generated in artificial thymic organoids (dated by TCRdb to the late 2010s). Library preparation was by 5' RACE. Sequencing was performed on an Illumina MiSeq. Separate semi-nested PCR amplifications were run for the TCRalpha and TCRbeta libraries, using Advantage 2 and reverse primers located in the TRAC or TRBC constant regions. TCRdb reprocessed the public reads (quality trimming at Q25 with fastp, clone calling with MiXCR) and kept in-frame beta chains. Every entry covers one CDR3 protein and lists the most common genes and DNA from its rows. For this sample the table gives 3,300 or so distinct CDR3 sequences, of which approximately 31% were detected only once. The ten top clones hold about 2.3% of the sample. Sequenced material: naive CD8+ T cells from blood. Sample cell subset or site, as interpreted from the label and publication: CD3+TCRalphabeta+CD8SP T cells; for blood, CD45RO-CCR7+ naive CD8+ T cells. The receptor set was obtained from a human donor who gave cord blood stem cells for thymic organoid culture, a cardiac surgery patient who gave postnatal thymus, or a blood donor (not recorded which).

This chain links TRBV27 with TRBJ2-7; D may be TRBD2 (6 bases). The V end was cut by 5 bases, the J end by 3 bases, with 20 bases between. The CDR3 sequence is 16 residues long. CDR1 and CDR2 (germline): MNHEY, SMNVEV (reference sequence). The CDR3 spells CASSPRVQRVGYEQYF. The CDR3 nucleotides are TGTGCCAGCAGTCCAAGGGTACAGCGGGTAGGCTACGAGCAGTACTTC.

This clonotype is labeled medium-sized. The chain links TRBV29-1 to TRBJ1-2; D may be TRBD1 (6 bases). The V end was cut by 0 bases, the J end by 8 bases, with 16 bases between. The CDR3 covers 14 residues. Germline assignment: CDR1 SQVTM and CDR2 ANQGSEA. The CDR3 loop is CSVEDRGGRGGYTF. In DNA, the CDR3 is TGCAGCGTTGAAGATCGCGGGGGGCGAGGAGGCTACACCTTC.

This clonotype is termed medium-sized. The chain uses TRBV4-3 and TRBJ2-7, with TRBD2 identical over 9 bases. V lost 0 bases, J lost 0 bases, and 9 bases stayed unmatched. The length of the CDR3 is 18 residues. CDR1 and CDR2 from the germline V gene are LGHNA and YSLEER. The CDR3 loop reads CASSQDLSSGELSYEQYF. The CDR3 DNA sequence: TGCGCCAGCAGCCAAGATTTATCTAGCGGGGAACTCTCCTACGAGCAGTACTTC.

This clonotype is termed large. The genes are TRBV6-2 or TRBV6-3 and TRBJ2-1, with a weak D call TRBD2 (6 bases). Per the germline V gene, CDR1 is MNHEY and CDR2 is SVGEGT. The CDR3 is 17 residues long. V lost 2 bases to trimming and J lost 8 bases, with 22 bases between them. The CDR3 protein is CASSYREGDSRRDEQFF. For the CDR3, the DNA is TGTGCCAGCAGTTACCGCGAAGGGGACTCCCGTCGAGATGAGCAGTTCTTC.

This clonotype is medium-sized (0.01 to 0.1%) by share. The chain carries TRBV29-1 and TRBJ2-1, with 12 nucleotides matching TRBD2. CDR3 length: 17 residues. V gave up 5 bases and J gave up 8 bases; unmatched junction bases: 16. Germline CDR1 and CDR2: SQVTM and ANQGSEA. The CDR3: CSVLGVSGGLAGDEQFF. The CDR3 coding sequence is TGCAGCGTTCTTGGGGTCTCAGGGGGACTAGCGGGCGATGAGCAGTTCTTC.

The chain uses TRBV7-8 and TRBJ2-2; 12 bases fit TRBD2. The CDR3 extends over 16 amino acids. Germline loops: CDR1 SGHVS, CDR2 FQNEAQ. V shed 1 base, J shed 6 bases, and the junction held 3 bases outside the gene matches. CDR3 sequence: CASSLVPSGRAGELFF. The DNA of the CDR3 is TGTGCCAGCAGCTTAGTCCCTAGCGGGAGGGCCGGGGAGCTGTTTTTT. Filled out from reference TRBV7-8 and TRBJ2-2, the complete variable domain reads GAGVSQSPRYKVAKRGQDVALRCDPISGHVSLFWYQQALGQGPEFLTYFQNEAQLDKSGLPSDRFFAERPEGSVSTLKIQRTQQEDSAVYLCASSLVPSGRAGELFFGEGSRLTVL.

The rearrangement links TRBV13 to TRBJ2-7; D gene unclear. The germline gives CDR1 PRHDT, CDR2 FYEKMQ (reference sequence). With 5 bases removed from V and 2 bases from J, the gap between germline ends came to 4 bases. CDR3 length equals 11 residues. DNA of the CDR3: TGTGCCAGCAGCACAACCTACGAGCAGTACTTC. It specifies CASSTTYEQYF.

Remarks on this clonotype: A much larger clone is a single base away; this may be a read error. The chain recombines TRBV4-1 with TRBJ2-7; no firm D call. The CDR3 runs to 13 residues. The germline V gene encodes CDR1 MGHRA and CDR2 YSYEKL. This chain's CDR3 is CASSQGVWYGQYF. CDR3 bases: TGCGCCAGCAGCCAAGGGGTTTGGTACGGGCAGTACTTC.

In its sample, this clonotype ranks as large. The chain employs TRBV29-1 and TRBJ1-1, with 8 nucleotides matching TRBD1. With V trimmed by 0 bases and J by 2 bases, 11 bases remained unmatched. The CDR3 consists of 17 residues. CDR1 SQVTM and CDR2 ANQGSEA come from the germline V gene. Here the CDR3 reads CSVEDSKGDRKNTEAFF. CDR3 DNA: TGCAGCGTTGAAGATTCGAAAGGGGACAGGAAAAACACTGAAGCTTTCTTT.

This rearrangement joins TRBV29-1 to TRBJ2-1; 14 nucleotides agree with TRBD2. Trimming cost V 1 base and J 1 base; bases outside gene matches: 15. Germline values: CDR1 SQVTM, CDR2 ANQGSEA. The CDR3 runs to 21 residues. DNA for the CDR3: TGCAGCGTTGAAGTATCCCAAATGGGGACTAGCGGGAGTCTTTCCTACAATGAGCAGTTCTTC. This codes for CSVEVSQMGTSGSLSYNEQFF.

This chain links TRBV12-3 or TRBV12-4 with TRBJ2-1; D unclear. The CDR3 is 16 residues long. V gave up 1 base and J gave up 0 bases, with 10 bases separating them. CDR3 coding DNA: TGTGCCAGCAGTTTAGGCCCGCTGAGCTCCTACAATGAGCAGTTCTTC. Residues: CASSLGPLSSYNEQFF.

The chain has TRBV4-3 and TRBJ2-1, with 11 bases aligning to TRBD2. The CDR3 sequence is 15 residues long. Germline CDR1 reads LGHNA; CDR2 reads YSLEER. V was clipped by 4 bases and J by 6 bases; unmatched bases: 5. The CDR3 nucleotides read TGCGCCAGCAGCCTTACTAGCGGGAGTTTCAATGAGCAGTTCTTC. Protein product: CASSLTSGSFNEQFF.

The chain employs TRBV5-1 and TRBJ1-1; no firm D call. Looked up from germline, CDR1 is SGHRS and CDR2 is YFSETQ. This CDR3 comprises 16 residues. Trimming left V 1 base short and J 0 bases short, with 13 bases between. The CDR3 is CASSLSPDFMNTEAFF. CDR3 DNA: TGCGCCAGCAGCTTGTCCCCTGATTTCATGAACACTGAAGCTTTCTTT.

This clonotype was picked up one time. The chain employs TRBV20-1 and TRBJ2-7; D may correspond to TRBD1 or TRBD2 (5 bases each). The CDR3 has 14 residues. The germline V and J ends were trimmed by 0 bases and 2 bases, with 11 bases remaining between them. Germline CDR1 DFQATT, CDR2 SNEGSKA (reference sequence). CDR3 sequence (DNA): TGCAGTGCTAGAGATTTCAGGGACGCCTACGAGCAGTACTTC. It codes for CSARDFRDAYEQYF.

The V gene is TRBV5-1, the J gene TRBJ2-1, with a possible D match to TRBD2 (7 bases). V was pared by 4 bases and J by 10 bases, with 24 bases between. CDR1 SGHRS and CDR2 YFSETQ come from the germline V gene. The CDR3 loop spans 16 amino acids. This CDR3 reads CASSPLGGGATKEQFF. DNA of the CDR3: TGCGCCAGCAGCCCCCTTGGGGGGGGGGCAACGAAGGAGCAGTTCTTC.

The V call is TRBV29-1, the J call TRBJ2-1, with TRBD1 matching over 7 bases. Germline CDR1 and CDR2: SQVTM and ANQGSEA. V was clipped by 4 bases and J by 1 base; unmatched bases: 10. CDR3 length: 16 residues. The CDR3 region is CSVGGTARGSYNEQFF. Written as DNA, the CDR3 is TGCAGCGTTGGGGGGACAGCAAGGGGTTCCTACAATGAGCAGTTCTTC.

The count of this clonotype is one. A read error is possible here, since a much larger clone lies one base away. This sequence joins TRBV4-1 and TRBJ2-7, with 9 bases identical to TRBD1. CDR1 is MGHRA and CDR2 is YSYEKL in the germline V gene. The CDR3 is made up of 17 amino acids. CDR3 amino acids: CACSQEKIGTGIREQYF. DNA for the CDR3: TGCGCCTGCAGCCAAGAAAAAATCGGGACAGGGATCCGCGAGCAGTACTTC.

The chain is built from TRBV7-9 and TRBJ2-7, with TRBD1 identical over 9 bases. The CDR3 spans 16 residues. Germline V gene sequence: CDR1 SEHNR, CDR2 FQNEAQ (reference sequence). Trimming took 5 bases from V and 3 from J; bases not matched to a gene: 11. The CDR3: CASSQVGQGRDYEQYF. CDR3 in DNA: TGTGCCAGCAGCCAAGTGGGACAGGGTCGAGACTACGAGCAGTACTTC.

This clonotype was detected only once. This chain connects TRBV4-3 to TRBJ2-3; the D is unclear. Trimming removed 1 base from V and 3 bases from J, with 5 bases in between. This CDR3 contains 13 residues. The V gene's germline CDR1 is LGHNA and CDR2 YSLEER. The CDR3, as DNA: TGCGCCAGCAGCCAAGCGAAGACAGATACGCAGTATTTT. Its protein is CASSQAKTDTQYF.

On this clonotype itself: A read error is possible here, since a much larger clone lies one base away. The CDR3 here is CAGSSRPGLASVQETQYF. The DNA of the CDR3 is TGTGCCGGCAGTTCCAGACCCGGACTAGCGTCAGTGCAAGAGACCCAGTACTTC. The chain has TRBV12-3 or TRBV12-4 and TRBJ2-5, with 9 bases matching TRBD2. The CDR3 consists of 18 residues.